The rows below give T cell receptor beta chains drawn from one sample of a study of blood T cell repertoires in COVID-19. Sequenced by immunoSEQ multiplex PCR; TCRdb stores in-frame clones only, minus some. The sample lists about 100,000 clones; about 85% were seen once. Material: peripheral blood. The receptors derive from a man aged 50-59 years with active or convalescent COVID-19. The CDR3 runs from the conserved cysteine through the conserved F or W. D genes are given only for firm matches. Size is stated for part of the rows, as once, few or many counts, or as a class when the clone is expanded.

j_call | clone_size | v_call | d_call | cdr3_nt | cdr3_aa
TRBJ2-5 | . | TRBV6-5 | TRBD1 | TGTGCCAGCAGTTACCTAGGACAGGGGGAAGAGACCCAGTACTTC | CASSYLGQGEETQYF
TRBJ2-7 | . | TRBV10-1 | TRBD1 | TGCGCCAGCGCGCCCGGGACAGGGGACAACGAGCAGTACTTC | CASAPGTGDNEQYF
TRBJ2-5 | once | TRBV14 | TRBD1 | TGTGCCAGCAGCCAAGGCGGGATGACAGGGGGCGGAGAGACCCAGTACTTC | CASSQGGMTGGGETQYF
TRBJ1-5 | . | TRBV2 | . | TGTGCCAGCAGTGCGTGGCAGGATCAGCCCCAGCATTTT | CASSAWQDQPQHF
TRBJ1-2 | . | TRBV19 | TRBD1 | TGTGCCAGTAGTAAACCCGGGACAGGGGGCGACTATGGCTACACCTTC | CASSKPGTGGDYGYTF
TRBJ2-2 | . | TRBV5-4 | TRBD2 | TGTGCCAGCAGCTTGGGTCTAGCGGGATATGGGACCGGGGAGCTGTTTTTT | CASSLGLAGYGTGELFF
TRBJ2-5 | . | TRBV5-4 | . | TGTGCCAGCAGCTTGGCCAATAGGGGGGGAGACCAAGAGACCCAGTACTTC | CASSLANRGGDQETQYF
TRBJ2-5 | . | TRBV24-1 | TRBD2 | TGTGCCACCCAGCCGGGAGGGCTTGGGGAGACCCAGTACTTC | CATQPGGLGETQYF
TRBJ2-3 | . | TRBV18 | TRBD2 | TGTGCCAGCTCACCACTCGGGACTAGCGGGAGGACAGATACGCAGTATTTT | CASSPLGTSGRTDTQYF
TRBJ2-7 | . | TRBV19 | . | TGTGCCAGTAGCGATGGGAGGGGGATGCGCGAGCAGTACTTC | CASSDGRGMREQYF
TRBJ1-1 | . | TRBV7-3 | . | TGTGCCAGCAGCTTAACGGGGGGTACTGAAGCTTTCTTT | CASSLTGGTEAFF
TRBJ2-7 | . | TRBV7-3 | . | TGTGCCAGCAGCCCTTCAGGGGGTAGCGGGAACTCCTACGAGCAGTACTTC | CASSPSGGSGNSYEQYF
TRBJ1-6 | . | TRBV20-1 | . | . | CSASSSGRGDSPLHF
TRBJ2-2 | . | TRBV24-1 | TRBD2 | TGTGCCACCAGTGACTACCCGGGACTAAGCCTGACCGGGGAGCTGTTTTTT | CATSDYPGLSLTGELFF
TRBJ2-1 | . | TRBV21-1 | . | TGTGCCAGCAGCAAAGATTTAGCTAGCGGGTCCCGCTCCTACAATGAGCAGTTCTTC | CASSKDLASGSRSYNEQFF